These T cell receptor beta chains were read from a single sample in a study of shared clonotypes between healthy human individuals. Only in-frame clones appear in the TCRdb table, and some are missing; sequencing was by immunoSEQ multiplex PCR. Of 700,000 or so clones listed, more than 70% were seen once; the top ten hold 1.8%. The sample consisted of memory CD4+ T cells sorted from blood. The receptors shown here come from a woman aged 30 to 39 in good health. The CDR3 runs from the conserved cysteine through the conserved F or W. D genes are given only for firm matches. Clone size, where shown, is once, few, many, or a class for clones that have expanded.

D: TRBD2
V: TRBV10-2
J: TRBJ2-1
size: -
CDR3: CASRRTSGTSNEQFF
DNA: TGCGCCAGCAGGAGGACTAGCGGGACTAGCAATGAGCAGTTCTTC

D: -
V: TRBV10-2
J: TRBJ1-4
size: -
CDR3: CATTGPSTNEKLFF
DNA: TGCGCCACTACCGGCCCCTCAACTAATGAAAAACTGTTTTTT

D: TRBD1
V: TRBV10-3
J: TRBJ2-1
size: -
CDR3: CAITATGGVDEQFF
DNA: TGTGCCATCACGGCGACAGGGGGCGTTGATGAGCAGTTCTTC

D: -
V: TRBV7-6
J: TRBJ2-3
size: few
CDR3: CASSLKLAGTDTQYF
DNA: TGTGCCAGCAGCTTAAAACTAGCTGGCACAGATACGCAGTATTTT

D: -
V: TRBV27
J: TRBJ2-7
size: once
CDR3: CASSLGIGYYEQYF
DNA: TGTGCCAGCAGTTTAGGTATAGGGTACTACGAGCAGTACTTC

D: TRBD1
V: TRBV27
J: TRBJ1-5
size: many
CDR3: CASGRDRYNQPQHF
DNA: TGTGCCAGCGGTCGGGACAGGTATAATCAGCCCCAGCATTTT

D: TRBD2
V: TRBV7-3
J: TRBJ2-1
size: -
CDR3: CASSPRTSGNEQFF
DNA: TGTGCCAGCAGCCCGCGGACTAGCGGCAATGAGCAGTTCTTC

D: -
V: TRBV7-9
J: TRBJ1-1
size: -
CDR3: CASSQWPAGDYTEAFF
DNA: TGTGCCAGCAGCCAGTGGCCCGCGGGGGATTACACTGAAGCTTTCTTT

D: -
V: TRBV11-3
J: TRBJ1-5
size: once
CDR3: CASSLTGFSNQPQHF
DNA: TGTGCCAGCAGCCTTACAGGGTTCAGCAATCAGCCCCAGCATTTT

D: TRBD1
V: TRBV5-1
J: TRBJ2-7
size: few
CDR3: CASSTGTGGLEQYF
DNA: TGCGCCAGCAGCACCGGGACAGGGGGATTAGAGCAGTACTTC

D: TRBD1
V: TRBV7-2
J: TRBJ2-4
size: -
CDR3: CASSLAGQGAVGLAKNIQYF
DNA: TGTGCCAGCAGCTTAGCGGGCCAGGGGGCCGTTGGGCTGGCCAAAAACATTCAGTACTTC

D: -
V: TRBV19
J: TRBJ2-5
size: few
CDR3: CASSMGLQETQYF
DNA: TGTGCCAGTAGTATGGGACTTCAAGAGACCCAGTACTTC

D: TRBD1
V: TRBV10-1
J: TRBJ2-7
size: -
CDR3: CASSPGTGASYEQYF
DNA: TGCGCCAGCAGCCCAGGGACAGGGGCTTCCTACGAGCAGTACTTC

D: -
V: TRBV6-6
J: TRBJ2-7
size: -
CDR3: CASSYPNGYEQYF
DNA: TGTGCCAGCAGTTACCCTAACGGGTACGAGCAGTACTTC

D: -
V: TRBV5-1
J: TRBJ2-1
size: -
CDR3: CASSLKGYNEQFF
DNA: TGCGCCAGCAGCTTGAAGGGCTACAATGAGCAGTTCTTC

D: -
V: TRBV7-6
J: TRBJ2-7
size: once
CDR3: CASSSIGGEIYEQYF
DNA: TGTGCCAGCAGTTCGATAGGAGGGGAGATCTACGAGCAGTACTTC

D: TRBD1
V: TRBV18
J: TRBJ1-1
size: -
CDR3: CASSPEGQGNTEAFF
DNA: TGTGCCAGCTCACCAGAGGGACAGGGGAACACTGAAGCTTTCTTT

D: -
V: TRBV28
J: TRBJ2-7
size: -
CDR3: CASSLDGLAKGYEQYF
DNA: TGTGCCAGCAGTTTAGATGGTCTAGCGAAAGGTTACGAGCAGTACTTC

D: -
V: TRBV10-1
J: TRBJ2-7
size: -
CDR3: CASSDQAGYEQYF
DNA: TGCGCCAGCAGTGACCAGGCGGGCTACGAGCAGTACTTC

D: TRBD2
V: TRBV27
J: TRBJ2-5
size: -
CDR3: CASSSLAGGDETQYF
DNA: TGTGCCAGCAGTTCCCTAGCGGGAGGCGACGAGACCCAGTACTTC

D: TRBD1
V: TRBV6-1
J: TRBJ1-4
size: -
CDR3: CASSDTGGLWTNEKLFF
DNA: TGTGCCAGCAGTGATACAGGGGGATTGTGGACTAATGAAAAACTGTTTTTT

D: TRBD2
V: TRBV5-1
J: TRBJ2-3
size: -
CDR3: CASRGGTSGSWATDTQYF
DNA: TGCGCCAGCAGGGGCGGAACTAGCGGGAGTTGGGCCACAGATACGCAGTATTTT

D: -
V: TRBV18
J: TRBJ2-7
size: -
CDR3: CASSPDLSSYEQYF
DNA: TGTGCCAGCTCACCAGACCTCAGCTCCTACGAGCAGTACTTC

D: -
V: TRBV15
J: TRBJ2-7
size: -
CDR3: CATSRPGTQSRQYF
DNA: TGTGCCACCAGCAGACCCGGGACACAGAGTAGGCAGTACTTC

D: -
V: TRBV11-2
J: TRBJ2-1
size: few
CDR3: CASSLAGNNEQFF
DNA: TGTGCCAGCAGCTTAGCAGGGAACAATGAGCAGTTCTTC

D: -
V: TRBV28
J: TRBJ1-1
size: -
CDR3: CASSSIHKNTEAFF
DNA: TGTGCCAGCAGTTCCATACACAAGAACACTGAAGCTTTCTTT

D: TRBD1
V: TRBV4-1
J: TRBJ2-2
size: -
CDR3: CASRLTRQGSTGELFF
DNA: TGCGCCAGCAGACTCACCCGACAGGGGTCCACCGGGGAGCTGTTTTTT

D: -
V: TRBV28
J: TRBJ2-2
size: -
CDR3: CASRWGQNTGELFF
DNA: TGTGCCAGCAGGTGGGGGCAGAACACCGGGGAGCTGTTTTTT

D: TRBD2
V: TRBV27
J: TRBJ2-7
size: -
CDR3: CASSPSGRAYEQYF
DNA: TGTGCCAGCAGTCCCAGCGGGAGGGCTTACGAGCAGTACTTC

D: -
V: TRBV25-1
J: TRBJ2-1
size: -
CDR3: CASSPMRRDREQFF
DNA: TGTGCCAGCAGCCCCATGCGCAGGGATCGTGAGCAGTTCTTC

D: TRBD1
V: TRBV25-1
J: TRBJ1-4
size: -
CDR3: CASSAKMDRGGEKLFF
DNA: TGTGCCAGCAGTGCCAAAATGGACAGGGGTGGGGAAAAACTGTTTTTT

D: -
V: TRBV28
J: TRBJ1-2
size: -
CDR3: CASSRPNYGYTF
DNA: TGTGCCAGCAGCAGGCCTAACTATGGCTACACCTTC

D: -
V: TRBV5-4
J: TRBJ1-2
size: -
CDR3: CASSLQGRGNYGYTF
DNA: TGTGCCAGCAGCTTGCAGGGAAGGGGGAACTATGGCTACACCTTC

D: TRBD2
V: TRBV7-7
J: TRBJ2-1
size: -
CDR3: CASSLFGGYEQFF
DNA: TGTGCCAGCAGCTTATTCGGGGGGTATGAGCAGTTCTTC

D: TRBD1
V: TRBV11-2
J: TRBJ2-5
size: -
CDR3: CASSDLQGAETQYF
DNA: TGTGCCAGCAGCGATTTACAGGGGGCAGAGACCCAGTACTTC

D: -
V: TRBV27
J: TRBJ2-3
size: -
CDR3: CASSPADSFSTDTQYF
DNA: TGTGCCAGCAGTCCGGCCGACAGTTTTTCCACAGATACGCAGTATTTT

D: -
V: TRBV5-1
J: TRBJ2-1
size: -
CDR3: CASSLGQAFEQFF
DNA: TGCGCCAGCAGCTTGGGACAGGCTTTCGAGCAGTTCTTC

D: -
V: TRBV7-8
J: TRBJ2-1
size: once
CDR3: CASSLHSRAYNEQFF
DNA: TGTGCCAGCAGCTTACACAGCCGGGCCTACAATGAGCAGTTCTTC

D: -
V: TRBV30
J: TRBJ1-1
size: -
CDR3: CAWNREVGTEAFF
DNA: TGTGCCTGGAACAGGGAAGTCGGCACTGAAGCTTTCTTT

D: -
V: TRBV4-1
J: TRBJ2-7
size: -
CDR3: CASSQEPHSSYEQYF
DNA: TGCGCCAGCAGCCAAGAACCGCATAGTAGCTACGAGCAGTACTTC

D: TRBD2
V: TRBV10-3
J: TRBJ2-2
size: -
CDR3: CAINSGADTGELFF
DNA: TGTGCCATCAACAGCGGGGCTGACACCGGGGAGCTGTTTTTT

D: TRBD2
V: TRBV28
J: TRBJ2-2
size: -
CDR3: CASSLGREGGGELFF
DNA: TGTGCCAGCAGTTTGGGGCGGGAGGGAGGCGGGGAGCTGTTTTTT

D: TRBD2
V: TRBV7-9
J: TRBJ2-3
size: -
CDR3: CASSVGLAGTDTQYF
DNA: TGTGCCAGCAGCGTGGGACTAGCGGGCACAGATACGCAGTATTTT

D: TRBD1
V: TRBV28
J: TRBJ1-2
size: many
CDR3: CASRDRVYGYTF
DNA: TGTGCCAGCAGGGACAGGGTCTATGGCTACACCTTC

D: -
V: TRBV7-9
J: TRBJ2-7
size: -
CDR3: CASSYREYYEQYF
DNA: TGTGCCAGCAGCTACAGGGAATACTACGAGCAGTACTTC

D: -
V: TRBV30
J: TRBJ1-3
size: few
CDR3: CAWSAESGNTIYF
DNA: TGTGCCTGGAGTGCGGAGTCTGGAAACACCATATATTTT

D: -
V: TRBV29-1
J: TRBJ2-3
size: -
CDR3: CSAKTGPPGAQYF
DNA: TGCAGCGCTAAGACCGGACCTCCGGGGGCGCAGTATTTT

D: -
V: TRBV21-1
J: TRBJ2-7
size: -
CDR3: CASSNLGGRAGEQYF
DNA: TGTGCCAGCAGCAATTTGGGCGGGAGGGCCGGCGAGCAGTACTTC

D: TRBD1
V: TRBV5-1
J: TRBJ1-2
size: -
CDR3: CASSLNNRGNYGYTF
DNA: TGCGCCAGCAGCTTGAACAACAGGGGAAACTATGGCTACACCTTC

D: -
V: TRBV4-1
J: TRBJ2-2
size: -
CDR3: CASSLKGAVVGELFF
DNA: TGCGCCAGCAGCCTCAAGGGAGCTGTTGTCGGGGAGCTGTTTTTT

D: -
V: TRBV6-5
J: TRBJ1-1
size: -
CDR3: CASSYGRQGTEAFF
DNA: TGTGCCAGCAGTTACGGGCGCCAGGGCACTGAAGCTTTCTTT

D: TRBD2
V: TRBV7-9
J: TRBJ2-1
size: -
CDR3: CASSLMGLADNEQFF
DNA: TGTGCCAGCAGCCTCATGGGACTAGCGGACAATGAGCAGTTCTTC

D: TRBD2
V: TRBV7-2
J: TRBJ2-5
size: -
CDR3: CASSLGTSGGETQYF
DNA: TGTGCCAGCAGCTTAGGGACTAGCGGAGGTGAGACCCAGTACTTC

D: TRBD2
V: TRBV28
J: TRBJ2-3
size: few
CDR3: CASSLSSGASTDTQYF
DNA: TGTGCCAGCAGTTTATCTAGCGGGGCTAGCACAGATACGCAGTATTTT